The 17 T cell receptor beta chains in this list originate from one sample, sequenced in a study of cytomegalovirus exposure and HLA in healthy donors. A multiplex PCR was run with 60 Vbeta primers and 13 Jbeta primers. Assay: immunoSEQ multiplex PCR; the TCRdb copy retains only in-frame clones and omits some. The table shows roughly 140,000 clones, with 84% occurring only once. The sample taken for sequencing was PBMCs. All receptors derive from a boy between 2 and 10 years old in good health and CMV-seronegative.

The chain joins TRBV7-3 to TRBJ2-5; TRBD2 matches 9 bases. Germline assignment: CDR1 SGHTA and CDR2 FQGTGA. V gave up 5 bases and J gave up 5 bases; unmatched junction bases: 12. The CDR3 extends over 16 amino acids. The CDR3 region is CASSASVAGESETQYF. The CDR3, as DNA: TGTGCCAGCAGCGCAAGCGTAGCGGGGGAATCGGAGACCCAGTACTTC.

The J gene is TRBJ2-7, the V gene TRBV4-3, with TRBD1 as a possible D gene (5 bases). CDR1 is LGHNA, CDR2 YSLEER, per germline. The V and J ends lost 3 bases and 6 bases respectively, with 12 bases between them. The CDR3 contains 13 residues. The CDR3 here is CASSQNPDSEQYF. Written as DNA, the CDR3 is TGCGCCAGCAGCCAGAACCCCGACAGCGAGCAGTACTTC.

The CDR3 region is CASSQAGQGPYEQYF. Written as DNA, the CDR3 is TGTGCCAGCAGCCAAGCGGGTCAGGGGCCCTACGAGCAGTACTTC. J is TRBJ2-7 and V is TRBV4-2; maybe TRBD1 (6 bases). Between the trimmed V and J ends, which lost 1 base and 2 bases, there was a span of 12 bases. The germline V gene encodes CDR1 LGHNA and CDR2 YNFKEQ. CDR3 length: 15 amino acids.

This clone was picked up a small number of times. This sample includes further DNA sequences coding for the same CDR3. This chain joins TRBV9 and TRBJ1-2; weak D call: TRBD1 (6 bases). CDR1 SGDLS and CDR2 YYNGEE come from the germline V gene. The CDR3 spans 14 residues. V was cut by 3 bases and J by 0 bases, with 9 bases left in between. In DNA, the CDR3 is TGTGCCAGCAGCGGCGGACAGCCTAACTATGGCTACACCTTC. Its protein is CASSGGQPNYGYTF.

V usage is TRBV20-1 and J usage is TRBJ2-7; D call uncertain. The length of the CDR3 is 10 residues. Trimming took off 5 bases at V and 6 bases at J, with 8 bases between the two ends. CDR1 and CDR2 (germline): DFQATT, SNEGSKA (reference sequence). CDR3 bases: TGCAGTGCTTACATGGTCGAGCAGTACTTC. Amino acid sequence: CSAYMVEQYF.

The rearrangement links TRBV19 to TRBJ1-3; 7 bases are a match to TRBD1. The CDR3 is 15 residues long. In germline, CDR1 is LNHDA, CDR2 SQIVND (reference sequence). After removal of 5 bases from V and 0 bases from J, the junction contained 4 bases not matched to a gene. The CDR3 spells CASSLGTVSGNTIYF. The CDR3 DNA reads as TGTGCCAGTAGTCTCGGGACAGTCTCTGGAAACACCATATATTTT.

The table lists this clone with a few counts. The chain combines TRBV4-1 with TRBJ2-4, with 12 positions matching TRBD2. The CDR3 sequence is 18 residues long. Per germline, CDR1 MGHRA and CDR2 YSYEKL. V trimming: 4 bases; J trimming: 1 base; junction bases outside the gene matches: 8. The CDR3 loop reads CASSPGLAGRSAKNIQYF. In nucleotides, the CDR3 is TGCGCCAGCAGCCCGGGACTAGCGGGTAGATCTGCCAAAAACATTCAGTACTTC.

This chain uses TRBV30 with TRBJ2-7; 11 positions match TRBD2. Germline CDR1 and CDR2: GTSNPN and SVGIG (reference sequence). V was clipped by 3 bases and J by 3 bases; unmatched bases: 7. This CDR3 is built from 15 residues. The CDR3 loop reads CAWRSRGTSGYEQYF. The CDR3, as DNA: TGTGCCTGGAGGTCTCGAGGGACTAGCGGCTACGAGCAGTACTTC.

The chain employs TRBV11-1 and TRBJ1-4; TRBD1 aligns across 7 bases. The CDR3 length is 13 residues. Losses at the gene ends were 5 bases for V and 8 bases for J; bases not matched to a gene: 5. CDR1 SGHAT and CDR2 FQDESV come from the germline V gene (reference sequence). The CDR3 loop is CASSPGQAEKLFF. The CDR3 nucleotides are TGTGCCAGCAGCCCCGGACAGGCGGAAAAACTGTTTTTT.

This rearrangement joins TRBV18 to TRBJ1-5; TRBD1 matches 7 bases. The CDR3 has 14 residues. CDR1 is KGHSH and CDR2 is LQKENI in the germline V gene. V lost 3 bases to trimming and J lost 5 bases; unmatched junction nucleotides: 4. In DNA, the CDR3 is TGTGCCAGCTCACCTAATCAGGGGGATCAGCCCCAGCATTTT. It translates to CASSPNQGDQPQHF.

This sequence joins TRBV28 and TRBJ2-1; D may be TRBD1 (6 bases). V gave up 0 bases and J gave up 5 bases, with 11 bases separating them. The CDR3 runs to 15 residues. Germline V gives CDR1 MDHEN, CDR2 SYDVKM. The CDR3 spells CASSLWSTGDNEQFF. CDR3 sequence (DNA): TGTGCCAGCAGTTTATGGTCGACAGGAGACAATGAGCAGTTCTTC.

This clone appeared once. V usage is TRBV4-3 and J usage is TRBJ2-1; no firm D call. Between the trimmed V and J ends, which lost 3 bases and 7 bases, there was a span of 13 bases. Germline V gives CDR1 LGHNA, CDR2 YSLEER. CDR3 length: 14 residues. CDR3 sequence: CASSQVTLMNEQFF. CDR3 nucleotides: TGCGCCAGCAGCCAGGTGACATTGATGAATGAGCAGTTCTTC.

This sequence joins TRBV7-9 and TRBJ2-4; 7 nucleotides line up with TRBD1. The germline gives CDR1 SEHNR, CDR2 FQNEAQ (reference sequence). This CDR3 is 17 amino acids long. The trim removed 3 bases at V and 1 base at J, leaving 9 bases unmatched. The CDR3 DNA follows: TGTGCCAGCAGCTTGGACAGGAGCGGAAGGGCCAAAAACATTCAGTACTTC. Its protein is CASSLDRSGRAKNIQYF.

The rearrangement uses TRBV7-6 and TRBJ2-5, with 8 nucleotides matching TRBD1. CDR1 is SGHVS and CDR2 is FNYEAQ in the germline V gene. The CDR3 has 15 residues. J gave up 1 base and V 1 base, and 2 bases lay outside the gene matches. The CDR3 loop reads CASSLGGTGQETQYF. CDR3 sequence (DNA): TGTGCCAGCAGCTTAGGAGGGACAGGCCAAGAGACCCAGTACTTC.

The CDR3 loop reads CASSEASGTPLEKLFF. The CDR3 DNA is TGTGCCAGCAGTGAGGCCAGCGGGACACCCCTTGAAAAACTGTTTTTT. This chain joins TRBV6-1 and TRBJ1-4; D is possibly TRBD1 (6 bases). Trimming stripped 3 bases from V and 7 bases from J, with 18 bases between. This CDR3 region has 16 residues. The germline V gene encodes CDR1 MNHNS and CDR2 SASEGT.

The sample holds a few counts of this clone. The chain combines TRBV9 with TRBJ1-2, with D perhaps TRBD1 (6 bases). Trimming took 0 bases from V and 4 from J, leaving 19 bases between them. Germline V CDR1 and CDR2: SGDLS, YYNGEE. The CDR3 consists of 17 residues. CDR3 sequence: CASSVALDRRDVYGYTF. CDR3 bases: TGTGCCAGCAGCGTAGCTTTGGACAGAAGGGACGTCTATGGCTACACCTTC.

This chain uses TRBV5-1 with TRBJ2-3; the D is unclear. V dropped 1 base and J dropped 6 bases, with 12 bases sitting between them. Germline V gene sequence: CDR1 SGHRS, CDR2 YFSETQ. This CDR3 has 14 amino acids. CDR3 nucleotides: TGCGCCAGCAGCTTGATCCTGAGCATGGATACGCAGTATTTT. This codes for CASSLILSMDTQYF.